One TCR beta chain is described in this entry. The antigen is unknown. The CDR3 ends on some other residue instead of the conserved phenylalanine or tryptophan, so this is likely a read error. The sample belongs to a study of T-cell reconstitution after alpha-beta-depleted transplantation in children. Points from the study as a whole: Several patients had high TCRbeta diversity at day 60; it came from surviving recipient T cells and thymic progenitors.

Unique molecular identifiers were used in preparing the TCRbeta library. A single record per CDR3 protein comes from TCRdb applying MiXCR to the PCR reads. In the table there are about 610,000 distinct CDR3 sequences, 25% to 30% of which are singletons. The receptor was derived from a boy less than two years old with Wiskott-Aldrich syndrome, due to receive a stem cell transplant. The sequencing here drew on PBMCs, taken before TCRalphabeta/CD19-depleted stem cell transplant.

The CDR3 DNA is TGTGCCAGCAGCTTGCATTCACCGGACAGGGGCACAGATACGCAGTATTTG. Protein: CASSLHSPDRGTDTQYL. This sequence joins TRBV11-2 and TRBJ2-3, with TRBD1 matching 8 bases. This CDR3 is 17 amino acids long. V shed 3 bases, J shed 1 base, and the junction held 9 bases outside the gene matches. Germline V CDR1 and CDR2: SGHAT, FQNNGV.